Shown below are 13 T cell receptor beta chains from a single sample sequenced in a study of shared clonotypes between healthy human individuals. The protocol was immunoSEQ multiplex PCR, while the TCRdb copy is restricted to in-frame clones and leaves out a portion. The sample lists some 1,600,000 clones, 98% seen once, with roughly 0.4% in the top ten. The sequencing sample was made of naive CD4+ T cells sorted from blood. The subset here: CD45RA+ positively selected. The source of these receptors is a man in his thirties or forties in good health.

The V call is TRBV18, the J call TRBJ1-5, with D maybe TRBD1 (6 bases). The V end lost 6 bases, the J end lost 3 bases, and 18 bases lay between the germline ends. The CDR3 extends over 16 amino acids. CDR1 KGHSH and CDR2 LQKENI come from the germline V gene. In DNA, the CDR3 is TGTGCCAGCTCCCGAAACGGCGGACAGATCAATCAGCCCCAGCATTTT. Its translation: CASSRNGGQINQPQHF. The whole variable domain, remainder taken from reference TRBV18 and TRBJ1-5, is NAGVMQNPRHLVRRRGQEARLRCSPMKGHSHVYWYRQLPEEGLKFMVYLQKENIIDESGMPKERFSAEFPKEGPSILRIQQVVRGDSAAYFCASSRNGGQINQPQHFGDGTRLSIL.

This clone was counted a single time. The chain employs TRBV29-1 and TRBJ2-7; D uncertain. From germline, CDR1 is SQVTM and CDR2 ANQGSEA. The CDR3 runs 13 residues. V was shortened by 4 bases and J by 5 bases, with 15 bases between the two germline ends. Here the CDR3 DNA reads TGCAGCGTTGGGATGCAGGTTGGGCACGAGCAGTACTTC. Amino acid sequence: CSVGMQVGHEQYF.

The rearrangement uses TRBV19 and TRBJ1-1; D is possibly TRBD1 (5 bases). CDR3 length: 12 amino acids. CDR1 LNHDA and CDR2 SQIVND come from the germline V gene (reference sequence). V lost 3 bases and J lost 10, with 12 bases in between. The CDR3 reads CASSILQGRAFF. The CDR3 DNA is TGTGCCAGTAGTATCCTGCAGGGTAGAGCTTTCTTT.

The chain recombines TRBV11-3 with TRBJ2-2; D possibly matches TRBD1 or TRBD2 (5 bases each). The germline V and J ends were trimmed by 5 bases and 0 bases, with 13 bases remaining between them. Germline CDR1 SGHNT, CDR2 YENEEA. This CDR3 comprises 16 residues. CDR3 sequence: CASSLSGTTNTGELFF. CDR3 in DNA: TGTGCCAGCAGCCTGTCAGGGACGACGAACACCGGGGAGCTGTTTTTT.

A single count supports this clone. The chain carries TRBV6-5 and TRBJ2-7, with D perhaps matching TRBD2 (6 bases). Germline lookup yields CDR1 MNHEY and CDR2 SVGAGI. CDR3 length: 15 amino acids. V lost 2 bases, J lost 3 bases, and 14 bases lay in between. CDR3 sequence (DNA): TGTGCCAGCAGTTACGGTCAGCGGAGGGGCTACGAGCAGTACTTC. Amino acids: CASSYGQRRGYEQYF.

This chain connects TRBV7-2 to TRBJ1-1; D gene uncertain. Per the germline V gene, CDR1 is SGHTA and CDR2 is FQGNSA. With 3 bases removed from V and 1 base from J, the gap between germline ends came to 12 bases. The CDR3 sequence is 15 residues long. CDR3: CASSFSSRWNTEAFF. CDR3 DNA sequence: TGTGCCAGCAGCTTTTCCTCCAGGTGGAACACTGAAGCTTTCTTT.

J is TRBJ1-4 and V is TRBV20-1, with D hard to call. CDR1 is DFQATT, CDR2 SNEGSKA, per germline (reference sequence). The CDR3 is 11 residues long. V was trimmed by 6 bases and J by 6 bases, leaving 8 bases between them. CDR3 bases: TGCAGTGCGGGAGATGATGAAAAACTGTTTTTT. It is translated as CSAGDDEKLFF.

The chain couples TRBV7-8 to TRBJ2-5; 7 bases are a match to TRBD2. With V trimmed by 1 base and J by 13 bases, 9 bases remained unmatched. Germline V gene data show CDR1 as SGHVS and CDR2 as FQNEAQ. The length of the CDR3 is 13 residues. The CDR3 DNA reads TGTGCCAGCAGCTTAGGCGGGAGCGAAACAGCGTACTTC. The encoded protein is CASSLGGSETAYF.

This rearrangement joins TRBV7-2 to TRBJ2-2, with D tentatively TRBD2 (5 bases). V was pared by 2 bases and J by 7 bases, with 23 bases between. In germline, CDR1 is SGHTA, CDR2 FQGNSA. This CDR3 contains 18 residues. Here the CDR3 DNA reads TGTGCCAGCAGCTTAAGACGATTAGTGGGGAGTCAAATCGGGGAGCTGTTTTTT. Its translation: CASSLRRLVGSQIGELFF.

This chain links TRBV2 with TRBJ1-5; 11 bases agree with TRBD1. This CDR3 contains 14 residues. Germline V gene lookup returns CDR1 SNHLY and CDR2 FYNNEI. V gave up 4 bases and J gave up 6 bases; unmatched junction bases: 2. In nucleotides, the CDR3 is TGTGCCAGCAGTGGGACAGGGGGCGGTCAGCCCCAGCATTTT. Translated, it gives CASSGTGGGQPQHF.

The CDR3 nucleotides read TGCGCCAGCAGCCAATCTTTTGGGGACAGTGTGGTTTGGAACACTGAAGCTTTCTTT. It encodes CASSQSFGDSVVWNTEAFF. V is TRBV4-1 and J is TRBJ1-1, with 7 bases identical to TRBD1. V was clipped by 2 bases and J by 1 base; unmatched bases: 16. CDR3 size: 19 residues. Germline lookup yields CDR1 MGHRA and CDR2 YSYEKL.

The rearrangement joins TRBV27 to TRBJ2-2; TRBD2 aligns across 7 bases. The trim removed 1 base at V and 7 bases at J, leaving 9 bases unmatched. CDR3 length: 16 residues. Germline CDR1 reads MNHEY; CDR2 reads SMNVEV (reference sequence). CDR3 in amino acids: CASSLLAGAAGGELFF. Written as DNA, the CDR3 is TGTGCCAGCAGTTTATTGGCGGGAGCGGCCGGCGGGGAGCTGTTTTTT.

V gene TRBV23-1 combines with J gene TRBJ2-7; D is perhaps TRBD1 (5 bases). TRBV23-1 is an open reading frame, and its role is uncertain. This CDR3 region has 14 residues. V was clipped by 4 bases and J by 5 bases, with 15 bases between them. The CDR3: CASSPSSDIHEQYF. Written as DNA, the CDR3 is TGCGCCAGCAGTCCTTCGTCGGACATCCACGAGCAGTACTTC.